Listed here are 19 T cell receptor beta chains from one sample, sequenced in a study of blood T cell repertoires in COVID-19. Here immunoSEQ multiplex PCR was the method, and the copy in TCRdb shows in-frame clones only, minus some. The repertoire includes approximately 150,000 clones, over 80% of them detected once, and over 10% sits in the top ten. The sequenced sample was peripheral blood. Receptors originate from an older man who had recovered from COVID-19.

This clone came up a few times. This chain uses TRBV5-6 with TRBJ2-2, with 9 nucleotides matching TRBD1. This CDR3 is 14 amino acids long. With V trimmed by 3 bases and J by 7 bases, 4 bases remained unmatched. Germline CDR1 is SGHDT and CDR2 is YYEEEE. CDR3 sequence (DNA): TGTGCCAGCAGCTGGACAGGGGCCGGCGGGGAGCTGTTTTTT. It is translated as CASSWTGAGGELFF. The variable domain in full, completed from reference TRBV5-6 and TRBJ2-2, reads DAGVTQSPTHLIKTRGQQVTLRCSPKSGHDTVSWYQQALGQGPQFIFQYYEEEERQRGNFPDRFSGHQFPNYSSELNVNALLLGDSALYLCASSWTGAGGELFFGEGSRLTVL.

This clone occurred a few times. J is TRBJ1-5 and V is TRBV29-1; 8 bases line up with TRBD1. The CDR3 runs 14 residues. CDR1 is SQVTM, CDR2 ANQGSEA, per germline. Trimming took 7 bases from V and 7 from J; bases not matched to a gene: 12. CDR3 loop: CSAATGTGGQPQHF. The CDR3 coding sequence is TGCAGCGCTGCAACCGGGACAGGAGGGCAGCCCCAGCATTTT.

This clone was observed a single time. V and J are TRBV4-3 and TRBJ2-7; 7 bases align to TRBD2. With V trimmed by 0 bases and J by 3 bases, 5 bases remained unmatched. Per the germline V gene, CDR1 is LGHNA and CDR2 is YSLEER. The CDR3 runs to 15 residues. CDR3 nucleotides: TGCGCCAGCAGCCAAGATAGGCTAGCGGTCTACGAGCAGTACTTC. Amino acid sequence: CASSQDRLAVYEQYF.

The chain is built from TRBV28 and TRBJ1-4; 7 nucleotides align to TRBD1. The V and J ends lost 10 bases and 8 bases, in that order; junction bases with no gene match: 10. The CDR3 sequence is 13 residues long. Germline loops: CDR1 MDHEN, CDR2 SYDVKM. The CDR3 here is CATHRGSGEKLFF. The DNA of the CDR3 is TGTGCCACCCACAGGGGATCTGGGGAAAAACTGTTTTTT.

The V call is TRBV7-6, the J call TRBJ2-1; D not resolved. Germline V gene data show CDR1 as SGHVS and CDR2 as FNYEAQ. With 1 base removed from V and 1 base from J, the gap between germline ends came to 14 bases. The CDR3 sequence is 17 residues long. CDR3 DNA: TGTGCCAGCAGCTTAGAGCCGAGAGGTCGGTCCTACAATGAGCAGTTCTTC. Translating it yields CASSLEPRGRSYNEQFF.

The gene calls are TRBV27 and TRBJ2-5, with D maybe TRBD1 (6 bases). Trimming shortened V by 5 bases and J by 6 bases, and 13 bases separated the two germline ends. This CDR3 contains 13 residues. CDR1 and CDR2 (germline): MNHEY, SMNVEV (reference sequence). The CDR3 region is CASSLNREQTQYF. The CDR3 nucleotides read TGTGCCAGCAGTCTAAACAGGGAGCAGACCCAGTACTTC.

This clone appeared a single time. The chain couples TRBV28 to TRBJ1-5; D call uncertain. The CDR3 is made up of 15 amino acids. Germline CDR1 and CDR2: MDHEN and SYDVKM. V lost 3 bases, J lost 1 base, and 10 bases lay in between. In DNA form, the CDR3 reads TGTGCCAGCAGTTTGTCACAGTTGAGCAATCAGCCCCAGCATTTT. This codes for CASSLSQLSNQPQHF.

The rearrangement uses TRBV4-1 and TRBJ2-7, with TRBD1 identical over 9 bases. This CDR3 is 15 amino acids long. Trimming took 3 bases from V and 4 from J; bases not matched to a gene: 7. Germline CDR1 reads MGHRA; CDR2 reads YSYEKL. Here the CDR3 DNA reads TGCGCCAGCAGCCAGCCGGGACAGGGTGATTACGAGCAGTACTTC. Translation gives CASSQPGQGDYEQYF.

The chain carries TRBV11-2 and TRBJ2-3, with a possible D match to TRBD1 (5 bases). The length of the CDR3 is 13 residues. With 6 bases removed from V and 2 bases from J, the gap between germline ends came to 9 bases. Germline CDR1 SGHAT, CDR2 FQNNGV. The CDR3 is CASSRQNTDTQYF. In DNA, the CDR3 is TGTGCCAGCAGTAGACAGAACACAGATACGCAGTATTTT.

V gene TRBV5-1 combines with J gene TRBJ2-1, with 9 positions matching TRBD2. Per the germline V gene, CDR1 is SGHRS and CDR2 is YFSETQ. V gave up 0 bases and J gave up 8 bases; unmatched junction bases: 9. The CDR3 spans 16 residues. The CDR3 protein is CASSLGPGLATHEQFF. The DNA of the CDR3 is TGCGCCAGCAGCTTGGGGCCTGGACTAGCGACGCATGAGCAGTTCTTC. The entire variable domain, with the rest obtained from reference TRBV5-1 and TRBJ2-1, is as follows: KAGVTQTPRYLIKTRGQQVTLSCSPISGHRSVSWYQQTPGQGLQFLFEYFSETQRNKGNFPGRFSGRQFSNSRSEMNVSTLELGDSALYLCASSLGPGLATHEQFFGPGTRLTVL.

This clone was detected only once. The V gene is TRBV4-1, the J gene TRBJ1-2; 10 bases agree with TRBD1. J was trimmed by 2 bases and V by 2 bases; bases with no gene match: 5. CDR3 size: 16 residues. The V gene's germline CDR1 is MGHRA and CDR2 YSYEKL. DNA for the CDR3: TGCGCCAGCAGCCAATTGACAGGGGGCGAGAACTATGGCTACACCTTC. Amino acid sequence: CASSQLTGGENYGYTF.

The chain carries TRBV4-1 and TRBJ2-5; 7 bases agree with TRBD1. CDR1 and CDR2 from the germline V gene are MGHRA and YSYEKL. CDR3 length: 15 residues. The V gene end was trimmed by 0 bases and the J gene end by 4 bases; junction bases not matched to a gene: 5. The CDR3: CASSQDNRGRETQYF. Here the CDR3 DNA reads TGCGCCAGCAGCCAAGATAACAGGGGCCGAGAGACCCAGTACTTC.

The chain combines TRBV15 with TRBJ1-1; 12 bases agree with TRBD1. Germline CDR1 is LNHNV and CDR2 is YYDKDF (reference sequence). This CDR3 comprises 15 residues. Trimming cost V 5 bases and J 3 bases; bases outside gene matches: 4. CDR3 sequence: CATSGGQGAYTEAFF. The DNA of the CDR3 is TGTGCCACCAGCGGGGGACAGGGGGCGTACACTGAAGCTTTCTTT.

CDR3 sequence (DNA): TGCGCCAGCAGCTTGTCTGAGCGGGAGAGGCAGTTCTTC. Protein sequence: CASSLSERERQFF. The V and J genes are TRBV5-1 and TRBJ2-1; 8 bases agree with TRBD2. This CDR3 is built from 13 residues. Germline-derived CDR1 and CDR2 are SGHRS and YFSETQ. V shed 1 base, J shed 12 bases, and the junction held 6 bases outside the gene matches.

The chain couples TRBV18 to TRBJ1-2; D gene uncertain. There are 12 residues in the CDR3. Germline lookup yields CDR1 KGHSH and CDR2 LQKENI. The V and J ends lost 4 bases and 6 bases respectively, with 9 bases between them. For the CDR3, the DNA is TGTGCCAGCTCACAGGAGCGGAATGGCTACACCTTC. It translates to CASSQERNGYTF.

The rearrangement links TRBV27 to TRBJ2-7; D is uncertain. The V and J ends lost 3 bases and 5 bases respectively, with 5 bases between them. The CDR3 is 11 residues long. The germline V gene encodes CDR1 MNHEY and CDR2 SMNVEV (reference sequence). CDR3 residues: CASSFLDEQYF. Here the CDR3 DNA reads TGTGCCAGCAGTTTTCTAGACGAGCAGTACTTC.

The V gene is TRBV5-6, the J gene TRBJ2-1; no reliable D call. Germline V lookup: CDR1 SGHDT, CDR2 YYEEEE. Trimming took 5 bases from V and 0 from J, leaving 12 bases between them. The CDR3 spans 15 residues. CDR3 in amino acids: CASRPEVASYNEQFF. CDR3 nucleotides: TGTGCCAGCAGACCAGAGGTCGCCTCCTACAATGAGCAGTTCTTC.

The chain carries TRBV7-9 and TRBJ1-1; 7 bases are a match to TRBD1. Germline trimming cut 4 bases from V and 3 bases from J; bases unmatched to any gene: 8. This CDR3 has 15 amino acids. CDR1 and CDR2 (germline): SEHNR, FQNEAQ (reference sequence). The CDR3 DNA reads TGTGCCAGCAGCTCCCGAGGGGGCCGGGACACTGAAGCTTTCTTT. Amino acids: CASSSRGGRDTEAFF.

This rearrangement joins TRBV19 to TRBJ2-1; 13 bases align to TRBD2. The germline V gene has CDR1 LNHDA and CDR2 SQIVND (reference sequence). This CDR3 has 17 residues. V trimming: 3 bases; J trimming: 4 bases; junction bases outside the gene matches: 6. The CDR3 nucleotides read TGTGCCAGTAGTATTCAGGGGACTAGCGGGGTATACAATGAGCAGTTCTTC. Amino acid sequence: CASSIQGTSGVYNEQFF.